These 15 T cell receptor beta chains were all obtained from the same sample, sequenced in a study of identical twins. TCRdb processed the 5' RACE reads anew with MiXCR; each CDR3 protein has one entry. The sample consists of 280,000 or so distinct CDR3 sequences, under 9% of them appearing once. The data were also submitted as part of a second study, on yellow fever vaccine responses in identical twins.

Sequenced input: memory (CD45RO+) T cells sorted from blood. The receptors originated from a woman aged 18 to 35 in good health.

In this sample, this clonotype turned up many times. The rearrangement links TRBV5-5 to TRBJ2-3, with 14 nucleotides matching TRBD2. The CDR3 is 16 amino acids. The germline V gene has CDR1 SGHKS and CDR2 YYEKEE (reference sequence). Germline trimming cut 5 bases from V and 2 bases from J; bases unmatched to any gene: 4. CDR3 sequence: CASRPGLAGATDTQYF. In DNA, the CDR3 is TGTGCCAGCAGGCCGGGACTAGCGGGGGCCACAGATACGCAGTATTTT. Full variable domain (missing parts from reference TRBV5-5 and TRBJ2-3): DAGVTQSPTHLIKTRGQQVTLRCSPISGHKSVSWYQQVLGQGPQFIFQYYEKEERGRGNFPDRFSARQFPNYSSELNVNALLLGDSALYLCASRPGLAGATDTQYFGPGTRLTVL.

This clonotype has only a few counts. The chain employs TRBV2 and TRBJ2-7; no definite D call. The V gene's germline CDR1 is SNHLY and CDR2 FYNNEI. V dropped 6 bases and J dropped 4 bases, with 10 bases sitting between them. The CDR3 runs 12 residues. DNA of the CDR3: TGTGCCAGCAGCTTCACCGAATACGAGCAGTACGTC. It translates to CASSFTEYEQYV.

The J gene is TRBJ1-6, the V gene TRBV18; D gene uncertain. V was pared by 3 bases and J by 10 bases, with 13 bases between. In germline, CDR1 is KGHSH, CDR2 LQKENI. CDR3 size: 14 residues. The CDR3 reads CASSPGESRSPLHF. For the CDR3, the DNA is TGTGCCAGCTCACCGGGAGAGAGTAGGTCACCCCTCCACTTT.

This clonotype was recorded a few times. The gene calls are TRBV25-1 and TRBJ2-7; 13 bases agree with TRBD2. There are 14 residues in the CDR3. The J segment lost 2 bases and the V segment lost 10 bases, leaving 5 bases of the junction unmatched. Germline V CDR1 and CDR2: MGHDK, SYGVNS. The CDR3 DNA reads TGTGCCACCGGACTAGCGGGAGCCCCCTACGAGCAGTACTTC. It is translated as CATGLAGAPYEQYF.

This clonotype was seen at least ten times. The rearrangement joins TRBV18 to TRBJ2-5; D is unresolved. Germline lookup yields CDR1 KGHSH and CDR2 LQKENI. The CDR3 sequence is 13 residues long. The ends were cut back, 2 bases at V and 1 base at J, with 5 bases in the middle. In DNA, the CDR3 is TGTGCCAGCTCACCAATCGTCCAAGAGACCCAGTACTTC. Protein: CASSPIVQETQYF.

This clonotype was seen only a few times. J is TRBJ2-3 and V is TRBV28; 9 bases line up with TRBD2. J lost 6 bases, V lost 7 bases, and 5 bases had no gene match. The V gene's germline CDR1 is MDHEN and CDR2 SYDVKM. This CDR3 is 13 amino acids long. The CDR3 spells CASKAGGEDTQYF. DNA of the CDR3: TGTGCCAGCAAGGCGGGAGGGGAGGATACGCAGTATTTT. Full variable domain (remainder filled in from reference TRBV28 and TRBJ2-3): DVKVTQSSRYLVKRTGEKVFLECVQDMDHENMFWYRQDPGLGLRLIYFSYDVKMKEKGDIPEGYSVSREKKERFSLILESASTNQTSMYLCASKAGGEDTQYFGPGTRLTVL.

This clonotype was seen repeatedly, ten times or more. J is TRBJ2-1 and V is TRBV20-1, with 11 bases fitting TRBD1. The CDR3 runs to 14 residues. In germline, CDR1 is DFQATT, CDR2 SNEGSKA (reference sequence). V lost 5 bases and J lost 15; bases outside the gene matches: 15. Here the CDR3 reads CSAGGQGDASGMFF. The CDR3 coding sequence is TGCAGTGCTGGGGGACAGGGGGACGCATCGGGGATGTTCTTC.

This clonotype has just a few counts. The chain has TRBV9 and TRBJ2-2, with TRBD1 matching over 8 bases. J was trimmed by 6 bases and V by 4 bases; bases with no gene match: 8. This CDR3 contains 15 residues. Looked up from germline, CDR1 is SGDLS and CDR2 is YYNGEE. The CDR3 loop is CASSYVGQEAGELFF. In nucleotides, the CDR3 is TGTGCCAGCAGCTATGTGGGACAGGAGGCCGGGGAGCTGTTTTTT. Full variable domain (rest looked up from reference TRBV9 and TRBJ2-2): DSGVTQTPKHLITATGQRVTLRCSPRSGDLSVYWYQQSLDQGLQFLIQYYNGEERAKGNILERFSAQQFPDLHSELNLSSLELGDSALYFCASSYVGQEAGELFFGEGSRLTVL.

The chain is built from TRBV7-9 and TRBJ2-3; 8 positions agree with TRBD2. This CDR3 has 16 amino acids. V gave up 6 bases and J gave up 2 bases; unmatched junction bases: 10. CDR1 is SEHNR, CDR2 FQNEAQ, per germline (reference sequence). The CDR3 loop reads CASSFLGLAVTDTQYF. DNA for the CDR3: TGTGCCAGCAGTTTTCTAGGACTAGCCGTCACAGATACGCAGTATTTT. Supplemented by reference TRBV7-9 and TRBJ2-3, the full variable domain reads DTGVSQNPRHKITKRGQNVTFRCDPISEHNRLYWYRQTLGQGPEFLTYFQNEAQLEKSRLLSDRFSAERPKGSFSTLEIQRTEQGDSAMYLCASSFLGLAVTDTQYFGPGTRLTVL.

V and J are TRBV7-9 and TRBJ2-6; TRBD1 might be the D (5 bases). The CDR3 loop spans 16 amino acids. CDR1 SEHNR and CDR2 FQNEAQ come from the germline V gene (reference sequence). The V end lost 4 bases, the J end lost 0 bases, and 10 bases lay between the germline ends. The CDR3 DNA reads TGTGCCAGCAGCTCCGACAGAGTCTCTGGGGCCAACGTCCTGACTTTC. The encoded protein is CASSSDRVSGANVLTF. Variable domain in full (rest from reference TRBV7-9 and TRBJ2-6): DTGVSQNPRHKITKRGQNVTFRCDPISEHNRLYWYRQTLGQGPEFLTYFQNEAQLEKSRLLSDRFSAERPKGSFSTLEIQRTEQGDSAMYLCASSSDRVSGANVLTFGAGSRLTVL.

This clonotype was observed at least ten times. This chain links TRBV12-3 or TRBV12-4 with TRBJ2-5, with D hard to call. The CDR3 loop spans 13 amino acids. The V end was cut by 5 bases, the J end by 5 bases, with 12 bases between. CDR3 protein: CASSTRIGETQYF. In DNA, the CDR3 is TGTGCCAGCAGTACTCGAATTGGGGAGACCCAGTACTTC.

Ten or more counts support this clonotype. V and J are TRBV29-1 and TRBJ1-1, with 7 bases lining up with TRBD1. CDR1 SQVTM and CDR2 ANQGSEA come from the germline V gene. Germline trimming cut 8 bases from V and 1 base from J; bases unmatched to any gene: 16. The CDR3 covers 16 residues. In DNA, the CDR3 is TGCAGCACGAACCCGACAGGGAACTACGGGAACACTGAAGCTTTCTTT. Translating it yields CSTNPTGNYGNTEAFF.

This clonotype has a count of ten or more. This chain connects TRBV4-1 to TRBJ2-5, with TRBD2 matching over 13 bases. This CDR3 has 17 residues. Germline CDR1 and CDR2: MGHRA and YSYEKL. The V and J ends lost 1 base and 5 bases, in that order; junction bases with no gene match: 7. The CDR3 loop is CASSQVLAGGLSETQYF. CDR3 in DNA: TGCGCCAGCAGCCAAGTACTAGCGGGAGGGCTTTCGGAGACCCAGTACTTC.

This clonotype was seen a few times. The chain is built from TRBV11-1 and TRBJ1-1; perhaps TRBD1 as D (5 bases). The CDR3 loop spans 18 amino acids. Germline-derived CDR1 and CDR2 are SGHAT and FQDESV (reference sequence). V lost 4 bases to trimming and J lost 1 base, with 22 bases between them. Written as DNA, the CDR3 is TGTGCCAGCAGCTCAGGACATGCACCCAGCATGGGGAACACTGAAGCTTTCTTT. This codes for CASSSGHAPSMGNTEAFF.

The sample holds many counts of this clonotype. This chain joins TRBV6-1 and TRBJ2-2; possibly TRBD2 for D (6 bases). There are 15 residues in the CDR3. From germline, CDR1 is MNHNS and CDR2 SASEGT. V lost 8 bases, J lost 6 bases, and 19 bases lay in between. CDR3: CASREGAGRSGELFF. CDR3 in DNA: TGTGCCAGCCGCGAAGGGGCAGGGAGGTCCGGGGAGCTGTTTTTT.